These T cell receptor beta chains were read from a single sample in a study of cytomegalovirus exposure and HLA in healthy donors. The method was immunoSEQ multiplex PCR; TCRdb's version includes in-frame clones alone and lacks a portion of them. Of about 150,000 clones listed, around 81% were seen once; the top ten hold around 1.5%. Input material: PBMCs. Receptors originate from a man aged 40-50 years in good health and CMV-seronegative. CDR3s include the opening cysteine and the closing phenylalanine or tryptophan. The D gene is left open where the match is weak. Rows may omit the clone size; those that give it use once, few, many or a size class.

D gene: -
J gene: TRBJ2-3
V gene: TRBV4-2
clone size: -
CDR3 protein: CASSQEIAGLPTDTQYF
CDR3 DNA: TGTGCCAGCAGCCAGGAGATCGCGGGGCTTCCCACAGATACGCAGTATTTT

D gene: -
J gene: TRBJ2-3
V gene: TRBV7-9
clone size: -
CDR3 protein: CASSLGGSAPDTQYF
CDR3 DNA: TGTGCCAGCAGCTTAGGGGGCTCGGCGCCAGATACGCAGTATTTT

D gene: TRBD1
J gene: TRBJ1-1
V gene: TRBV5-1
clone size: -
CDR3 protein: CASSLNTGGNTEAFF
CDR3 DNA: TGCGCCAGCAGCCTGAACACAGGGGGGAACACTGAAGCTTTCTTT

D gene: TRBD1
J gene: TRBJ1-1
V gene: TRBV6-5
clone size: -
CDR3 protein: CASRAQGTMNTEAFF
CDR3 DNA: TGTGCCAGCAGAGCACAGGGGACCATGAACACTGAAGCTTTCTTT

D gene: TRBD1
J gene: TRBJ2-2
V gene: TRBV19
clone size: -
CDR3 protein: CASSLLTGEVGELFF
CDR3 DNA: TGTGCCAGTAGTCTTTTGACAGGGGAGGTCGGGGAGCTGTTTTTT

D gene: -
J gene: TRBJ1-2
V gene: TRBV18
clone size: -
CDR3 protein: CASSPPWGHDYGYTF
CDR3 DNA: TGTGCCAGCTCACCACCCTGGGGGCATGACTATGGCTACACCTTC

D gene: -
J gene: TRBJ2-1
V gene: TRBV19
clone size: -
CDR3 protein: CASSITRRADEQFF
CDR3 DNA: TGTGCCAGTAGTATTACCCGGAGGGCAGATGAGCAGTTCTTC

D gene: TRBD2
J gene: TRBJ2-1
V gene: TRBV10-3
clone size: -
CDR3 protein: CAISESGLARNNEQFF
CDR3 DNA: TGTGCCATCAGTGAGTCGGGACTAGCGAGGAACAATGAGCAGTTCTTC

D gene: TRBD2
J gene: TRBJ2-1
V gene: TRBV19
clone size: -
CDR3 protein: CATKRSGRNNEQFF
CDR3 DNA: TGTGCCACCAAGCGTAGCGGGAGAAACAATGAGCAGTTCTTC

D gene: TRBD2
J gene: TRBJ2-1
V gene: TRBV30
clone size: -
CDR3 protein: CAWSVGLASGDNEQFF
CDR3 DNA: TGTGCCTGGAGTGTAGGCCTGGCTAGCGGCGACAATGAGCAGTTCTTC

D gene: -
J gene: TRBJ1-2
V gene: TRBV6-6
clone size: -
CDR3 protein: CASTQGGTGNPGYTF
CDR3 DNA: TGTGCCAGCACTCAAGGGGGTACAGGGAACCCGGGCTACACCTTC

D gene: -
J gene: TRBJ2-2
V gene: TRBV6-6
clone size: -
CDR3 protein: CASQDLRISNTGELFF
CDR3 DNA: TGTGCCAGTCAGGACTTGCGAATTTCGAACACCGGGGAGCTGTTTTTT

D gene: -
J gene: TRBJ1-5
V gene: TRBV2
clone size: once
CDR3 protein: CASSERGGHYNQPQHF
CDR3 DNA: TGTGCCAGCAGTGAAAGGGGGGGACACTATAATCAGCCCCAGCATTTT

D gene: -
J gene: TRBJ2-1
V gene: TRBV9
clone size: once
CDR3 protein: CASSVFLGSDEQFF
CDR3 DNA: TGTGCCAGCAGCGTATTTCTCGGGAGCGATGAGCAGTTCTTC